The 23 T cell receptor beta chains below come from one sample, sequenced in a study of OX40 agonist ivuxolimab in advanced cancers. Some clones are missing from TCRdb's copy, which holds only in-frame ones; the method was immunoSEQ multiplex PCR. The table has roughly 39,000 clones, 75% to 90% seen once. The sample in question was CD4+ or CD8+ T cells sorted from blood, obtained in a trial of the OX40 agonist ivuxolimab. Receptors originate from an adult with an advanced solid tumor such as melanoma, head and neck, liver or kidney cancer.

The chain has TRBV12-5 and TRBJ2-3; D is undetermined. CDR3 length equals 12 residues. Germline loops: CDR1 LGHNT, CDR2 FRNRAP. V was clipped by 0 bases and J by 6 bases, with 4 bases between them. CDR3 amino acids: CASGLVTDTQYF. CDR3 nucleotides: TGTGCTAGTGGTTTGGTAACGGATACGCAGTATTTT.

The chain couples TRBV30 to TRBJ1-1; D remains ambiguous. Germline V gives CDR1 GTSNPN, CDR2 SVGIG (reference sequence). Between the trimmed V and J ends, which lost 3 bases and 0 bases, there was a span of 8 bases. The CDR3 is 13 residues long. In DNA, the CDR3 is TGTGCCTGGAGATGGGCGGTGAACACTGAAGCTTTCTTT. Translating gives CAWRWAVNTEAFF.

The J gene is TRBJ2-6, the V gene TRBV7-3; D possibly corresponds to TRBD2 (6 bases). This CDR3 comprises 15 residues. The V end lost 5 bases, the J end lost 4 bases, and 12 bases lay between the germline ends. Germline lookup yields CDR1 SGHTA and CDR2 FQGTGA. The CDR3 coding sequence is TGTGCCAGCAGCCCCGGGGGATTCGGGGCCAACGTCCTGACTTTC. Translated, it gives CASSPGGFGANVLTF.

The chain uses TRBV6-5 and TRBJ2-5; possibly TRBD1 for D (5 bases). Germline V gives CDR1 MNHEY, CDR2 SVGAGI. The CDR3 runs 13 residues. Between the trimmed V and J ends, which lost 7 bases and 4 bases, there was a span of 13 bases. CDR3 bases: TGTGCCAGCACCCGTGGGGCGGTAGAGACCCAGTACTTC. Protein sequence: CASTRGAVETQYF.

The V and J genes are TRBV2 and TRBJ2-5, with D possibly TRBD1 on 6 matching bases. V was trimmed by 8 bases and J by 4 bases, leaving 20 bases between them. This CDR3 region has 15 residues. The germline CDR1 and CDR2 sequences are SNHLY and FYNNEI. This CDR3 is CASVRIAGTRETQYF. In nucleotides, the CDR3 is TGTGCCAGCGTCCGTATAGCAGGGACAAGAGAGACCCAGTACTTC.

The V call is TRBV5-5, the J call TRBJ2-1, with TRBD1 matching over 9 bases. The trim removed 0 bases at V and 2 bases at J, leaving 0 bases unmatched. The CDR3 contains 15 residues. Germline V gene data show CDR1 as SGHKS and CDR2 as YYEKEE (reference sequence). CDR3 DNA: TGTGCCAGCAGCTTGGACAGGGGGCCCTACAATGAGCAGTTCTTC. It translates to CASSLDRGPYNEQFF.

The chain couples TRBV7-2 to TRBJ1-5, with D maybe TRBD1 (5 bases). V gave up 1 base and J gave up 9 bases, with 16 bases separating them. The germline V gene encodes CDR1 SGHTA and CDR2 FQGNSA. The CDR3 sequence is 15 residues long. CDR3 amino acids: CASSLEGGGRWPQHF. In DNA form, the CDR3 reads TGTGCCAGCAGCTTAGAAGGCGGGGGACGTTGGCCCCAGCATTTT.

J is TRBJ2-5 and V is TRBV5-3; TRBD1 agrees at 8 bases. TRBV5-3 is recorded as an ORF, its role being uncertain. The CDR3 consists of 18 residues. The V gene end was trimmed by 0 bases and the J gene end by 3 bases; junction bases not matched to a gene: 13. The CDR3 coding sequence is TGTGCCAGAAGCTTGGTGGGCGTGACAGGGGTAGGTAAAGAGACCCAGTACTTC. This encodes CARSLVGVTGVGKETQYF.

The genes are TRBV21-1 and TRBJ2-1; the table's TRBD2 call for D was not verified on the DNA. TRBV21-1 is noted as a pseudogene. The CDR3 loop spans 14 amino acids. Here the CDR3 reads CASPKTSGYNEQFF. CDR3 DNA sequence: TGTGCCAGCCCAAAAACTAGCGGATACAATGAGCAGTTCTTC.

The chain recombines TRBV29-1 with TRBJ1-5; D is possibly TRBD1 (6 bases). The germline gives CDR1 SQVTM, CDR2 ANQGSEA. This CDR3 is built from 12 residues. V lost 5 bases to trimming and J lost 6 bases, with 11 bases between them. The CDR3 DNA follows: TGCAGCGTTCGGGACACAGGTCAGCCCCAGCATTTT. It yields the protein CSVRDTGQPQHF.

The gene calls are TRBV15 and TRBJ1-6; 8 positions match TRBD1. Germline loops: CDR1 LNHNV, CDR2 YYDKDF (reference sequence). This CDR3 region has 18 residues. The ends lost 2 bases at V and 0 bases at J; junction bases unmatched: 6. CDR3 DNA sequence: TGTGCCACCAGCAGAACCCGGGACAGGAGCTCCTATAATTCACCCCTCCACTTT. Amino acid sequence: CATSRTRDRSSYNSPLHF.

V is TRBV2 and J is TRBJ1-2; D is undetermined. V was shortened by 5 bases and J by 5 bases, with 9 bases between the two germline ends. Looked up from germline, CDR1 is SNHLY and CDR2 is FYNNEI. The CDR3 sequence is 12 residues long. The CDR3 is CASSRTGYGYTF. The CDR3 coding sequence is TGTGCCAGCAGTCGGACGGGTTATGGCTACACCTTC.

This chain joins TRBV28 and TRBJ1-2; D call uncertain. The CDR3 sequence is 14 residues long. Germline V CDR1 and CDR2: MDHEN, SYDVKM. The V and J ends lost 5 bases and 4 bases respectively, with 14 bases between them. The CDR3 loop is CASSPPQQLYGYTF. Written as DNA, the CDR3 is TGTGCCAGCAGTCCGCCACAGCAACTCTATGGCTACACCTTC.

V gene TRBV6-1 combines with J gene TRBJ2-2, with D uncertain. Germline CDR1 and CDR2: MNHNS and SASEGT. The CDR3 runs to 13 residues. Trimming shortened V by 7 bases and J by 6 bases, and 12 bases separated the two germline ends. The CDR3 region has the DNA TGTGCCAGCAACCCGACCGAGGCCGGGGAGCTGTTTTTT. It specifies CASNPTEAGELFF.

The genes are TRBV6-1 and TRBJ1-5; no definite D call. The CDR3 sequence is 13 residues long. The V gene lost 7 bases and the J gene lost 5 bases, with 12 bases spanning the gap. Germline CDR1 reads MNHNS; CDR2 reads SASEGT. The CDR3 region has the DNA TGTGCCAGCAAAGAGACAAACGATCAGCCCCAGCATTTT. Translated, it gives CASKETNDQPQHF.

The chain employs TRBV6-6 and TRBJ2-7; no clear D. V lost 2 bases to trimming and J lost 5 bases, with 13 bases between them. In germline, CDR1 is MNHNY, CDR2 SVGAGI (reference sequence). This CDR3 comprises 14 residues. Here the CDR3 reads CASSYDSAPDEQYF. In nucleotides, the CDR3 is TGTGCCAGCAGTTACGACTCAGCTCCTGACGAGCAGTACTTC.

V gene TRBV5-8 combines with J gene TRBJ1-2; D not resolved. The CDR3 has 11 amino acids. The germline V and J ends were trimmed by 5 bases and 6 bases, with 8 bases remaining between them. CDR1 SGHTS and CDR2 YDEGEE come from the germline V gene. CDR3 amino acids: CASSSTHGYTF. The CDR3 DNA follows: TGTGCCAGCAGTTCTACACATGGCTACACCTTC. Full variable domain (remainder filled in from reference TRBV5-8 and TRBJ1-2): EAGVTQSPTHLIKTRGQQATLRCSPISGHTSVYWYQQALGLGLQFLLWYDEGEERNRGNFPPRFSGRQFPNYSSELNVNALELEDSALYLCASSSTHGYTFGSGTRLTVV.

CDR3 DNA: TGCACCAGCAGCCAAGATGTCGGGGACAACTCCTACGAGCAGTACTTC. Its protein product is CTSSQDVGDNSYEQYF. The J gene is TRBJ2-7, the V gene TRBV1; TRBD1 is the table's D call and was not checked against the DNA. TRBV1 is assigned pseudogene status. The CDR3 has 16 residues.

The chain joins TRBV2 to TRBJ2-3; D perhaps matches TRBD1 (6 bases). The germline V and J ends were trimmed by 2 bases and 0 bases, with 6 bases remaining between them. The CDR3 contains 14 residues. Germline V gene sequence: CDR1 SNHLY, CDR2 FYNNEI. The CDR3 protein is CASSETGSTDTQYF. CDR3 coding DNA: TGTGCCAGCAGTGAAACAGGGAGCACAGATACGCAGTATTTT.

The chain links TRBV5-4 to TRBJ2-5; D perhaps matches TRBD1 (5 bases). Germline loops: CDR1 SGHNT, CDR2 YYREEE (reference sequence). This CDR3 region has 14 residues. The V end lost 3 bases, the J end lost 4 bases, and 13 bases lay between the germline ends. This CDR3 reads CASSWGGSGETQYF. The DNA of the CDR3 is TGTGCCAGCAGCTGGGGCGGTTCCGGAGAGACCCAGTACTTC. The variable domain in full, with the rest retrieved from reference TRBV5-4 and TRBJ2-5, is ETGVTQSPTHLIKTRGQQVTLRCSSQSGHNTVSWYQQALGQGPQFIFQYYREEENGRGNFPPRFSGLQFPNYSSELNVNALELDDSALYLCASSWGGSGETQYFGPGTRLLVL.

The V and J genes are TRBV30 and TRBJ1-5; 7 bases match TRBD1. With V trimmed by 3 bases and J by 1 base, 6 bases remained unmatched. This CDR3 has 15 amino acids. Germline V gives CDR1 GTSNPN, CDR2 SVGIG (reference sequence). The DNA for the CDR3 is TGTGCCTGGAGCACCGGGACAGCAAGCAATCAGCCCCAGCATTTT. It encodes CAWSTGTASNQPQHF.

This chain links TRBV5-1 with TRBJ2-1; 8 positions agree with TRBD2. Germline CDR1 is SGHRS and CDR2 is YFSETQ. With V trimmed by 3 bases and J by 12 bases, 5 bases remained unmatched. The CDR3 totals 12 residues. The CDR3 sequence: CASSSGGKGQFF. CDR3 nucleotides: TGCGCCAGCAGCTCGGGAGGGAAAGGGCAGTTCTTC.

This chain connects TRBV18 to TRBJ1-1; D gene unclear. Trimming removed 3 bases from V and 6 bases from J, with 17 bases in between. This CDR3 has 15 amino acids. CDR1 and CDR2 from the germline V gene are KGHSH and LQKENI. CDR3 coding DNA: TGTGCCAGCTCACCTGCCCAGGCGAGGGAGGCTGAAGCTTTCTTT. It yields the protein CASSPAQAREAEAFF. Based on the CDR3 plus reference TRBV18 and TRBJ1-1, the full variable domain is NAGVMQNPRHLVRRRGQEARLRCSPMKGHSHVYWYRQLPEEGLKFMVYLQKENIIDESGMPKERFSAEFPKEGPSILRIQQVVRGDSAAYFCASSPAQAREAEAFFGQGTRLTVV.